The clone carrying this T cell receptor beta chain occurred a few times. The participants were between roughly 18 and 100 years old and came from about two dozen US areas. Which cohort a participant joined came from the clinical history participants gave. CDR3 length: 14 residues. The V end lost 1 base, the J end lost 6 bases, and 10 bases lay between the germline ends. Germline CDR1 reads LNHDA; CDR2 reads SQIVND (reference sequence). This record comes from a study of blood T cell repertoires in COVID-19. Study as a whole: T cells, B-cell-depleted T cells, or PBMCs supplied cDNA or gDNA.

In the original analysis: Reference gene primer amplification in the assay estimated nucleated cell counts. TCRdb's copy holds only in-frame clones and misses some; the assay was immunoSEQ multiplex PCR. D and trimming come from the DNA, and the V and J calls and clone size come from that table. In the table there are approximately 350,000 clones, over 75% of which are singletons. The sample was PBMCs or T cells enriched from blood (not recorded which). This chain uses TRBV19 with TRBJ1-5; the D is unclear. The sequence came from a woman in her twenties or thirties who had recovered from COVID-19. CDR3 sequence: CASSIGGPRQPQHF. The CDR3 bases are TGTGCCAGTAGTATAGGAGGGCCACGTCAGCCCCAGCATTTT.